The 13 T cell receptor beta chains listed next were all sequenced from one sample in a study of T-cell reconstitution after alpha-beta-depleted transplantation in children. Preparation of the TCRbeta library used unique molecular identifiers. From the PCR reads, TCRdb called clonotypes with MiXCR, one entry per CDR3 protein. Among around 580,000 distinct CDR3 sequences listed, 27% were seen once. The sample was PBMCs, taken before TCRalphabeta/CD19-depleted stem cell transplant. These receptors were collected from a boy younger than two with Wiskott-Aldrich syndrome, due to receive a stem cell transplant.

The V gene is TRBV20-1, the J gene TRBJ1-1; D might be TRBD1 (5 bases). This CDR3 contains 15 residues. Trimming stripped 0 bases from V and 2 bases from J, with 13 bases between. Germline CDR1 is DFQATT and CDR2 is SNEGSKA (reference sequence). The chain's CDR3 is CSARDLGGSNTEAFF. CDR3 DNA: TGCAGTGCTAGAGATTTGGGGGGATCAAACACTGAAGCTTTCTTT.

This sequence joins TRBV29-1 and TRBJ2-7; 7 bases fit TRBD2. The length of the CDR3 is 14 residues. Trimming removed 6 bases from V and 6 bases from J; junction bases left unmatched: 14. Germline values: CDR1 SQVTM, CDR2 ANQGSEA. Here the CDR3 reads CSVGGAGAPLEQYF. The CDR3 DNA reads TGCAGCGTCGGAGGGGCGGGAGCCCCCCTCGAGCAGTACTTC.

This clonotype was recorded a few times. This chain connects TRBV12-3 or TRBV12-4 to TRBJ2-3, with 12 bases identical to TRBD2. CDR3 length: 14 amino acids. V trimming: 8 bases; J trimming: 10 bases; junction bases outside the gene matches: 10. CDR3 DNA: TGTGCCAGCGGCATGAGGACTAGCGGGAAGGCGCAGTATTTT. Protein sequence: CASGMRTSGKAQYF.

In this sample, this clonotype turned up a few times. The chain is built from TRBV5-1 and TRBJ2-5; TRBD2 aligns across 7 bases. Per germline, CDR1 SGHRS and CDR2 YFSETQ. CDR3 length: 16 amino acids. Trimming removed 1 base from V and 4 bases from J; junction bases left unmatched: 10. The CDR3 DNA reads TGCGCCAGCAGCTTGTTAGCCAGCGGGATAGGAGAGACCCAGTACTTC. Translation gives CASSLLASGIGETQYF.

This clonotype was observed a handful of times. This rearrangement joins TRBV20-1 to TRBJ2-1; TRBD2 aligns across 10 bases. This CDR3 spans 17 amino acids. The trim removed 0 bases at V and 3 bases at J, leaving 8 bases unmatched. The V gene's germline CDR1 is DFQATT and CDR2 SNEGSKA (reference sequence). This chain's CDR3 is CSARDTSGRANYNEQFF. In nucleotides, the CDR3 is TGCAGTGCTAGAGATACGAGCGGGAGGGCAAACTACAATGAGCAGTTCTTC.

The table lists this clonotype with a few counts. This chain uses TRBV5-1 with TRBJ2-1, with 9 positions matching TRBD2. The CDR3 contains 15 residues. CDR1 is SGHRS and CDR2 is YFSETQ in the germline V gene. The ends lost 2 bases at V and 7 bases at J; junction bases unmatched: 7. CDR3 region: CASSFKVSGSNEQFF. Here the CDR3 DNA reads TGCGCCAGCAGCTTTAAGGTTAGCGGGAGTAATGAGCAGTTCTTC.

This chain links TRBV4-1 with TRBJ1-5; D is perhaps TRBD1 (5 bases). The ends were cut back, 0 bases at V and 7 bases at J, with 16 bases in the middle. This CDR3 spans 16 amino acids. Germline assignment: CDR1 MGHRA and CDR2 YSYEKL. This CDR3 reads CASSQDLVGGFQPQHF. The CDR3 region has the DNA TGCGCCAGCAGCCAAGATCTGGTCGGGGGTTTCCAGCCCCAGCATTTT.

This clonotype was observed a few times. V and J are TRBV6-2 or TRBV6-3 and TRBJ2-5; D gene uncertain. The CDR3 has 13 residues. Germline V gives CDR1 MNHEY, CDR2 SVGEGT. The V gene lost 6 bases and the J gene lost 2 bases, with 10 bases spanning the gap. CDR3 sequence reads: CASRRMGQETQYF. The CDR3 bases are TGTGCCAGCAGGCGGATGGGTCAAGAGACCCAGTACTTC.

This clonotype has more than one count but fewer than ten. This chain joins TRBV3-1 and TRBJ2-3; 8 bases agree with TRBD1. CDR1 is LGHDT and CDR2 is YNNKEL in the germline V gene (reference sequence). CDR3 length: 16 residues. V gave up 3 bases and J gave up 4 bases; unmatched junction bases: 9. CDR3 sequence reads: CASSHRQGLKPDTQYF. CDR3 in DNA: TGTGCCAGCAGCCATCGACAGGGGCTCAAGCCAGATACGCAGTATTTT.

This clonotype has a handful of counts. This rearrangement joins TRBV29-1 to TRBJ1-4; a possible D gene is TRBD1 (6 bases). The CDR3 spans 13 residues. V was clipped by 7 bases and J by 8 bases, with 17 bases between them. Germline V gene lookup returns CDR1 SQVTM and CDR2 ANQGSEA. The CDR3 nucleotides read TGCAGCGCCAGGGCGGGGGCTGGGGAAAAACTGTTTTTT. Its protein is CSARAGAGEKLFF.

This clonotype was detected only a few times. V gene TRBV7-2 combines with J gene TRBJ2-7; tentative D call: TRBD2 (6 bases). The CDR3 extends over 15 amino acids. The germline V gene encodes CDR1 SGHTA and CDR2 FQGNSA. V was shortened by 3 bases and J by 7 bases, with 19 bases between the two germline ends. The CDR3 DNA reads TGTGCCAGCAGCTTCGTTTCTAGAGGGGCGGGAGAGCAGTACTTC. Translating gives CASSFVSRGAGEQYF.

The genes are TRBV7-8 and TRBJ1-5; no clear D. This CDR3 spans 17 amino acids. The germline CDR1 and CDR2 sequences are SGHVS and FQNEAQ. Deletions cut 0 bases from V and 4 bases from J, with 16 bases between. CDR3 loop: CASSLARTRTGNQPQHF. In DNA form, the CDR3 reads TGTGCCAGCAGCTTAGCCAGAACTCGGACGGGTAATCAGCCCCAGCATTTT.

This clonotype was counted between two and nine times. V usage is TRBV5-1 and J usage is TRBJ2-3; D is uncertain. This CDR3 has 15 amino acids. Looked up from germline, CDR1 is SGHRS and CDR2 is YFSETQ. Trimming removed 2 bases at V and 0 bases at J, with 10 bases between. The DNA for the CDR3 is TGCGCCAGCAGCTTCCAGGATTCTAGCACAGATACGCAGTATTTT. Encoded protein: CASSFQDSSTDTQYF.